The 5 T cell receptor beta chains presented below share a single source sample, sequenced in a study of long-term antiretroviral therapy in people with HIV. Researchers ran immunoSEQ v3.0 at survey level. Using immunoSEQ multiplex PCR, the repertoire was profiled, and TCRdb retains in-frame clones only, with some absent. Of tens of thousands of clones listed, 83% are singletons. This sample comprised unsorted PBMCs, obtained 1 year after starting antiretroviral therapy. The receptor set was obtained from a man aged 18 to 29 with HIV.

The J gene is TRBJ2-7, the V gene TRBV7-9, with a possible D match to TRBD1 (6 bases). This CDR3 is built from 13 residues. The germline V gene has CDR1 SEHNR and CDR2 FQNEAQ (reference sequence). V shed 5 bases and J shed 5 bases, with 13 bases lying between them. The CDR3 loop reads CASSRTVYDEQYF. The CDR3 DNA is TGTGCCAGCAGCCGGACAGTGTACGACGAGCAGTACTTC.

This clone was counted once. The genes are TRBV27 and TRBJ1-1, with 8 positions matching TRBD1. This CDR3 has 13 residues. Germline V gene lookup returns CDR1 MNHEY and CDR2 SMNVEV (reference sequence). V dropped 2 bases and J dropped 4; count of bases not matched to a gene: 0. The CDR3 protein is CASSLTGGTEAFF. The DNA of the CDR3 is TGTGCCAGCAGTTTAACAGGGGGCACTGAAGCTTTCTTT.

CDR3 bases: TGTGCCAGCAGCTCGACCCTGCCGTTCACCACTGAAGCTTTCTTT. It encodes CASSSTLPFTTEAFF. J is TRBJ1-1 and V is TRBV12-1. TRBV12-1 is an annotated pseudogene. CDR3 size: 15 residues.

Relative to its sample, this clone is medium-sized. The V and J genes are TRBV7-2 and TRBJ2-7, with D uncertain. The V end was cut by 2 bases, the J end by 7 bases, with 18 bases between. Germline CDR1 reads SGHTA; CDR2 reads FQGNSA. The CDR3 is made up of 15 amino acids. CDR3 DNA: TGTGCCAGCAGCTTAACGGGTTCCCCCTACGAAGAGCAGTACTTC. Protein: CASSLTGSPYEEQYF.

Written as DNA, the CDR3 is TGCGCCAGCAGCTCCCTCATAGGGACACCTGGCACAGATACGCAGTATTTT. Translating gives CASSSLIGTPGTDTQYF. The V call is TRBV5-1, the J call TRBJ2-3, with D perhaps TRBD1 (6 bases). V lost 3 bases and J 1 base, leaving 18 bases between the germline ends. Germline V lookup: CDR1 SGHRS, CDR2 YFSETQ. The CDR3 runs to 17 residues.